These 23 T cell receptor beta chains share one sample of origin, sequenced in a study of T cell responses to AZD1222 COVID-19 vaccine. The protocol was immunoSEQ multiplex PCR, while the TCRdb copy is restricted to in-frame clones and leaves out a portion. The data show around 130,000 clones, with approximately 91% seen just once and 4.5% to 6.5% held by the top ten. The source material was peripheral blood, sampled 28 days after the second AZD1222 dose. Source of these receptors: an adult who received the AZD1222 COVID-19 vaccine.

The J gene is TRBJ2-1, the V gene TRBV7-9; D assignment may be TRBD1 or TRBD2 (5 bases each). Per germline, CDR1 SEHNR and CDR2 FQNEAQ (reference sequence). Trimming shortened V by 3 bases and J by 6 bases, and 9 bases separated the two germline ends. The CDR3 is 13 residues long. The CDR3: CASSFRGVNEQFF. In nucleotides, the CDR3 is TGTGCCAGCAGCTTTAGAGGGGTCAATGAGCAGTTCTTC.

The chain carries TRBV9 and TRBJ1-3, with TRBD1 matching over 8 bases. The CDR3 totals 18 residues. Germline CDR1 is SGDLS and CDR2 is YYNGEE. Trimming cost V 0 bases and J 1 base; bases outside gene matches: 9. This CDR3 is CASSVGIRQGLSGNTIYF. The CDR3 region has the DNA TGTGCCAGCAGCGTAGGGATAAGACAGGGGTTATCTGGAAACACCATATATTTT.

The genes are TRBV25-1 and TRBJ1-6; 8 bases agree with TRBD1. The CDR3 has 15 amino acids. The V gene's germline CDR1 is MGHDK and CDR2 SYGVNS. Unmatched junction bases numbered 4, after V lost 2 bases and J lost 7 bases. The CDR3, as DNA: TGTGCCAGCAGTGAAGTACAGGGGGACAATTCACCCCTCCACTTT. Protein product: CASSEVQGDNSPLHF.

The rearrangement joins TRBV6-5 to TRBJ2-7, with TRBD2 matching 7 bases. Germline CDR1 is MNHEY and CDR2 is SVGAGI. The CDR3 covers 14 residues. J lost 2 bases, V lost 6 bases, and 7 bases had no gene match. CDR3 sequence (DNA): TGTGCCAGCAGGTCTAGCGGAGCAACCTACGAGCAGTACTTC. Protein sequence: CASRSSGATYEQYF.

The rearrangement joins TRBV19 to TRBJ2-1, with D perhaps TRBD2 (8 bases). Germline loops: CDR1 LNHDA, CDR2 SQIVND (reference sequence). The CDR3 covers 16 residues. V lost 2 bases and J 8 bases, leaving 19 bases between the germline ends. CDR3 sequence reads: CASSIRGGDRAYEQFF. DNA for the CDR3: TGTGCCAGTAGTATACGGGGGGGTGACAGGGCCTATGAGCAGTTCTTC. Variable domain in full (rest from reference TRBV19 and TRBJ2-1): DGGITQSPKYLFRKEGQNVTLSCEQNLNHDAMYWYRQDPGQGLRLIYYSQIVNDFQKGDIAEGYSVSREKKESFPLTVTSAQKNPTAFYLCASSIRGGDRAYEQFFGPGTRLTVL.

The V gene is TRBV5-1, the J gene TRBJ2-1; D could derive from TRBD1 or TRBD2 (6 bases each). From germline, CDR1 is SGHRS and CDR2 YFSETQ. Trimming cost V 0 bases and J 4 bases, with 14 bases left between them. CDR3 size: 16 residues. The CDR3 DNA follows: TGCGCCAGCAGCTTGGAAGGGGGAGGAGGTTACAATGAGCAGTTCTTC. Translating it yields CASSLEGGGGYNEQFF.

The chain has TRBV19 and TRBJ1-2, with D hard to call. The CDR3 sequence is 13 residues long. The germline V gene has CDR1 LNHDA and CDR2 SQIVND (reference sequence). The germline V and J ends were trimmed by 7 bases and 6 bases, with 15 bases remaining between them. CDR3 coding DNA: TGTGCCAGTACCCTTCGATCGAGAGATGGCTACACCTTC. This gives the protein CASTLRSRDGYTF. Full variable domain (rest looked up from reference TRBV19 and TRBJ1-2): DGGITQSPKYLFRKEGQNVTLSCEQNLNHDAMYWYRQDPGQGLRLIYYSQIVNDFQKGDIAEGYSVSREKKESFPLTVTSAQKNPTAFYLCASTLRSRDGYTFGSGTRLTVV.

The J gene is TRBJ1-6, the V gene TRBV5-1; unclear D gene. Trimming removed 3 bases from V and 8 bases from J, with 6 bases in between. CDR1 is SGHRS and CDR2 is YFSETQ in the germline V gene. The CDR3 covers 12 residues. In DNA, the CDR3 is TGCGCCAGCAGCTCTGGATATTCACCCCTCCACTTT. Translation: CASSSGYSPLHF.

This chain uses TRBV4-1 with TRBJ2-5; no clear D. CDR1 and CDR2 (germline): MGHRA, YSYEKL. The CDR3 is 16 amino acids. The ends were cut back, 4 bases at V and 3 bases at J, with 18 bases in the middle. This chain's CDR3 is CASSLSASSVEETQYF. Here the CDR3 DNA reads TGCGCCAGCAGCCTGTCGGCCTCCTCCGTAGAAGAGACCCAGTACTTC.

The rearrangement uses TRBV14 and TRBJ2-7, with D tentatively TRBD1 (7 bases). The CDR3 runs to 14 residues. Germline V gene data show CDR1 as SGHDN and CDR2 as FVKESK. V lost 1 base and J lost 7, with 14 bases in between. The chain's CDR3 is CASSQGRGQREQYF. The CDR3 region has the DNA TGTGCCAGCAGCCAAGGGAGGGGGCAGAGGGAGCAGTACTTC.

J is TRBJ1-2 and V is TRBV6-2 or TRBV6-3; maybe TRBD1 (5 bases). V shed 6 bases and J shed 7 bases, with 9 bases lying between them. The CDR3 loop spans 11 amino acids. Germline values: CDR1 MNHEY, CDR2 SVGEGT. In DNA form, the CDR3 reads TGTGCCAGCAGCCCAGGGAGTGGCTACACCTTC. Translating gives CASSPGSGYTF.

V usage is TRBV5-5 and J usage is TRBJ2-3; 7 bases are a match to TRBD2. The CDR3 runs 16 residues. The V segment lost 4 bases and the J segment 0 bases; nucleotides outside the gene matches: 8. Germline assignment: CDR1 SGHKS and CDR2 YYEKEE (reference sequence). CDR3 loop: CASSKQRGFSTDTQYF. DNA for the CDR3: TGTGCCAGCAGCAAACAGCGGGGCTTTAGCACAGATACGCAGTATTTT.

Here the CDR3 reads CASSLPNLSTDTQYF. The CDR3 region has the DNA TGCGCCAGCAGCTTACCGAACCTAAGCACAGATACGCAGTATTTT. The chain carries TRBV5-1 and TRBJ2-3; D gene ambiguous. The CDR3 totals 15 residues. Germline loops: CDR1 SGHRS, CDR2 YFSETQ. With 2 bases removed from V and 0 bases from J, the gap between germline ends came to 10 bases.

The CDR3 bases are TGCAGCGTTAGTATGGGAAATCAGCCCCAGCATTTT. Its protein is CSVSMGNQPQHF. This chain uses TRBV29-1 with TRBJ1-5; unclear D gene. V shed 5 bases and J shed 4 bases, with 9 bases lying between them. Germline lookup yields CDR1 SQVTM and CDR2 ANQGSEA. The CDR3 has 12 residues.

CDR3 coding DNA: TGTGCCAGAAGCTTGCTGGAGGGGACTGGGGGCTACACCTTC. It specifies CARSLLEGTGGYTF. The chain recombines TRBV5-3 with TRBJ1-2, with a tentative D call TRBD1 (5 bases). TRBV5-3 is assigned to the ORF class and has an uncertain function. The ends were cut back, 1 base at V and 8 bases at J, with 15 bases in the middle. The CDR3 contains 14 residues.

The rearrangement joins TRBV7-9 to TRBJ2-3, with TRBD2 as a possible D gene (6 bases). Germline loops: CDR1 SEHNR, CDR2 FQNEAQ (reference sequence). The length of the CDR3 is 15 residues. V gave up 7 bases and J gave up 3 bases, with 17 bases separating them. Written as DNA, the CDR3 is TGTGCCAGCACCCCCCCGGGGGTCAGTACAGATACGCAGTATTTT. This codes for CASTPPGVSTDTQYF.

V and J are TRBV18 and TRBJ2-2; 9 positions match TRBD2. The length of the CDR3 is 16 residues. Germline CDR1 reads KGHSH; CDR2 reads LQKENI. V was pared by 2 bases and J by 5 bases, with 6 bases of the junction left unmatched. CDR3 loop: CASSPISGSETGELFF. CDR3 DNA: TGTGCCAGCTCACCAATTAGCGGGAGCGAGACCGGGGAGCTGTTTTTT.

V is TRBV10-3 and J is TRBJ1-1; D is unresolved. Germline CDR1 ENHRY, CDR2 SYGVKD. Trimming stripped 0 bases from V and 5 bases from J, with 7 bases between. This CDR3 is 13 amino acids long. CDR3 residues: CAISESRGTEAFF. Written as DNA, the CDR3 is TGTGCCATCAGTGAGTCGAGAGGGACTGAAGCTTTCTTT.

This chain uses TRBV30 with TRBJ1-3; D unclear. The V end lost 0 bases, the J end lost 0 bases, and 3 bases lay between the germline ends. Per the germline V gene, CDR1 is GTSNPN and CDR2 is SVGIG (reference sequence). The CDR3 contains 13 residues. CDR3 nucleotides: TGTGCCTGGAGTGTGCTCTCTGGAAACACCATATATTTT. It yields the protein CAWSVLSGNTIYF.

This chain links TRBV10-3 with TRBJ2-3; 10 bases align to TRBD2. This CDR3 spans 17 amino acids. The germline CDR1 and CDR2 sequences are ENHRY and SYGVKD. After removal of 10 bases from V and 4 bases from J, the junction contained 17 bases not matched to a gene. CDR3 nucleotides: TGTGCCACCACCCCATATGCACTAGCGGGGCGGGCAGATACGCAGTATTTT. This encodes CATTPYALAGRADTQYF.

In DNA, the CDR3 is TGTGCCAGCAGTTACAAGGGGGGCACTGAAGCTTTCTTT. It encodes CASSYKGGTEAFF. The genes are TRBV6-5 and TRBJ1-1; tentative D call: TRBD1 (6 bases). CDR3 length equals 13 residues. Trimming took off 2 bases at V and 4 bases at J, with 8 bases between the two ends. CDR1 and CDR2 (germline): MNHEY, SVGAGI.

CDR3 in DNA: TGTGCCAGCAGTGAAGCGAACAGACAGCCCCAGCATTTT. It translates to CASSEANRQPQHF. The rearrangement links TRBV6-1 to TRBJ1-5; D is ambiguous. The V gene's germline CDR1 is MNHNS and CDR2 SASEGT. V gave up 0 bases and J gave up 7 bases, with 7 bases separating them. The CDR3 contains 13 residues.

This clone has a handful of counts. The chain couples TRBV5-1 to TRBJ1-1, with 12 bases identical to TRBD1. After removal of 3 bases from V and 0 bases from J, the junction contained 9 bases not matched to a gene. Germline loops: CDR1 SGHRS, CDR2 YFSETQ. The CDR3 is 18 residues long. CDR3: CASSSNAGTGGMNTEAFF. The CDR3, as DNA: TGCGCCAGCAGCTCCAATGCCGGGACAGGGGGCATGAACACTGAAGCTTTCTTT.